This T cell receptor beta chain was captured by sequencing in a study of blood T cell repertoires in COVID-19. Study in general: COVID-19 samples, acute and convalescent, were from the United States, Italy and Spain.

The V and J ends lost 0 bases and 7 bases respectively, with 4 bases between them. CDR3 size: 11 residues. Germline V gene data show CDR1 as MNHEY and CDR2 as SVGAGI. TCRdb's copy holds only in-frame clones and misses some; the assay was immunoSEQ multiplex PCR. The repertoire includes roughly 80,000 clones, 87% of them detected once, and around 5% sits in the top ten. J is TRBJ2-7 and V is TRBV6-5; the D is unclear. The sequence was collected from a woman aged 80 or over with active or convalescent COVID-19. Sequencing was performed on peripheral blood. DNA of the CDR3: TGTGCCAGCAGTTACTCGTCGGAGCAGTACTTC. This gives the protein CASSYSSEQYF.